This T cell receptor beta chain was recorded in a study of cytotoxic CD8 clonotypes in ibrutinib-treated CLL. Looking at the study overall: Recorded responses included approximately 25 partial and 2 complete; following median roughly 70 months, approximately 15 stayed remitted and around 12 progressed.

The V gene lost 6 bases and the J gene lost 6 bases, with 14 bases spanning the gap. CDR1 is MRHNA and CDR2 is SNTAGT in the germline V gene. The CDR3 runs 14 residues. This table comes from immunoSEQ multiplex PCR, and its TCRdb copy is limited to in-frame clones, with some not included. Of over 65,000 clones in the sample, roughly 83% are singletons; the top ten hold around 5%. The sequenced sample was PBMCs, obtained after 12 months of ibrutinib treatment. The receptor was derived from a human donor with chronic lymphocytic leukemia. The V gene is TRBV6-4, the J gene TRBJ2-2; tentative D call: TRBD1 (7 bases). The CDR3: CASSRDREAGELFF. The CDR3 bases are TGTGCCAGCAGCAGAGACAGGGAGGCCGGGGAGCTGTTTTTT.